The 2 T cell receptor beta chains below come from one sample, sequenced in a study of cytomegalovirus exposure and HLA in healthy donors (dated by TCRdb to 2017 to 2019). The library was prepared using the immunoSEQ multiplex PCR assay. For the multiplex PCR, a mixture combining 60 forward primers for TCR Vbeta segments and 13 reverse primers for TCR Jbeta segments was used. TCRdb provides this immuneACCESS table in a form limited to in-frame rearrangements. Some clones are lacking; in checked studies, under half of them reflect an unresolved V gene, and why the rest are absent is not known. For this sample there are 130,000 or so clones; about four fifths appear just once. Nearly 9.5% of the sample is held by the ten biggest clonotypes. The sequenced material came from PBMCs. The receptors come from a woman between 50 and 59 years old in good health and CMV-seropositive.

The chain carries TRBV7-6 and TRBJ2-2; the D gene is possibly TRBD2 (6 bases). The CDR3 sequence is 16 residues long. Germline V lookup: CDR1 SGHVS, CDR2 FNYEAQ. Trimming shortened V by 1 base and J by 0 bases, and 9 bases separated the two germline ends. The CDR3 is CASSLDGTPNTGELFF. The CDR3, as DNA: TGTGCCAGCAGCTTAGATGGGACTCCGAACACCGGGGAGCTGTTTTTT.

The genes are TRBV7-3 and TRBJ2-5, with D perhaps matching TRBD2 (5 bases). Germline V gene data show CDR1 as SGHTA and CDR2 as FQGTGA. The CDR3 is 14 amino acids. Trimming stripped 1 base from V and 5 bases from J, with 11 bases between. For the CDR3, the DNA is TGTGCCAGCAGCTTAAATGGCGGGCGGGAGACCCAGTACTTC. It yields the protein CASSLNGGRETQYF. Together with reference TRBV7-3 and TRBJ2-5, the CDR3 gives the full variable domain: GAGVSQTPSNKVTEKGKYVELRCDPISGHTALYWYRQSLGQGPEFLIYFQGTGAADDSGLPNDRFFAVRPEGSVSTLKIQRTERGDSAVYLCASSLNGGRETQYFGPGTRLLVL.